These T cell receptor beta chains were read from a single sample in a study of blood T cell repertoires in COVID-19. Some clones are missing from TCRdb's copy, which holds only in-frame ones; the method was immunoSEQ multiplex PCR. Of under 250,000 clones listed, around 83% were seen once; the top ten hold approximately 1.5%. Sample: peripheral blood. These receptors came from a woman in her thirties or forties who had recovered from COVID-19. Each CDR3 is given with its conserved first and last residue. The D gene is left open where the match is weak. The size field is filled for only some rows; it gives once, few, many or a size class.

D gene	V gene	J gene	clone size	CDR3 protein	CDR3 DNA
NA	TRBV12-3/TRBV12-4	TRBJ1-2	NA	CASSFSNNYGYTF	TGTGCCAGCAGTTTTTCTAACAACTATGGCTACACCTTC
TRBD1	TRBV15	TRBJ1-6	NA	CATRNGQGAYGNSPLHF	TGTGCCACCAGAAACGGACAGGGAGCGTATGGGAATTCACCCCTCCACTTT
NA	TRBV6-1	TRBJ2-5	once	CASSDSSLYQETQYF	TGTGCCAGCAGTGATTCTAGCTTGTACCAAGAGACCCAGTACTTC
NA	TRBV28	TRBJ1-5	NA	CASSQGGNQPQHF	TGTGCCAGCAGTCAAGGGGGCAATCAGCCCCAGCATTTT
TRBD2	TRBV10-3	TRBJ2-5	NA	CAISAAGGSVETQYF	TGTGCCATCAGTGCAGCGGGGGGGTCGGTAGAGACCCAGTACTTC
NA	TRBV28	TRBJ2-7	NA	CASRGSDTYEQYF	TGTGCCAGCAGAGGGTCGGACACCTACGAGCAGTACTTC
NA	TRBV6-4	TRBJ2-5	once	CASSAEHGRETQYF	TGTGCCAGCAGTGCGGAGCACGGAAGGGAGACCCAGTACTTC
TRBD1	TRBV10-2	TRBJ1-1	NA	CASSVGQFSAFF	TGCGCCAGCAGTGTGGGACAGTTCTCAGCTTTCTTT
TRBD2	TRBV19	TRBJ2-2	NA	CASSILGLAGGTGELFF	TGTGCCAGTAGTATTCTAGGGCTGGCGGGGGGCACCGGGGAGCTGTTTTTT
TRBD2	TRBV5-1	TRBJ2-3	NA	CASSRSGGHTSTDTQYF	TGCGCCAGCAGTCGGTCGGGGGGGCATACTAGCACAGATACGCAGTATTTT
NA	TRBV6-6	TRBJ1-1	NA	CASSYGAENTEAFF	TGTGCCAGCAGTTACGGGGCTGAGAACACTGAAGCTTTCTTT
TRBD1	TRBV4-2	TRBJ1-6	NA	CASSLEGTGGRSPLHF	TGTGCCAGCAGCCTAGAAGGGACAGGGGGACGTTCACCCCTCCACTTT
TRBD2	TRBV2	TRBJ2-1	NA	CASRPRTSVGEQFF	TGTGCCAGCAGACCGAGGACTAGCGTCGGTGAGCAGTTCTTC
NA	TRBV6-6	TRBJ1-2	NA	CASSPGQEGYTF	TGTGCCAGCAGTCCGGGACAAGAGGGCTACACCTTC
NA	TRBV24-1	TRBJ2-1	NA	CATSEHLDSRFIF	TGTGCCACCAGTGAACACCTGGACAGTAGGTTCATCTTC
TRBD1	TRBV28	TRBJ1-1	NA	CASSSSPGQGNTEAFF	TGTGCCAGCAGTTCTTCCCCGGGACAGGGGAACACTGAAGCTTTCTTT
TRBD1	TRBV11-2	TRBJ1-2	NA	CASSYRQGRDGYTF	TGTGCCAGCAGCTACCGACAGGGTAGAGATGGCTACACCTTC
NA	TRBV5-6	TRBJ2-1	NA	CASSSLPEQFF	TGTGCCAGCAGCTCTCTACCTGAGCAGTTCTTC
TRBD1	TRBV2	TRBJ2-7	NA	CASTLGGDRVHEQYF	TGTGCCAGCACCCTCGGAGGAGACAGGGTACACGAGCAGTACTTC
NA	TRBV29-1	TRBJ1-2	NA	CSVEAGDPNYGYTF	TGCAGCGTTGAAGCAGGGGACCCTAACTATGGCTACACCTTC
NA	TRBV2	TRBJ1-2	NA	CASTRSPGTTNYGYTF	TGTGCCAGCACCAGGTCCCCCGGGACAACCAACTATGGCTACACCTTC
TRBD1	TRBV10-1	TRBJ1-1	NA	CASSESTGGVTEAFF	TGCGCCAGCAGTGAGTCAACAGGGGGGGTCACTGAAGCTTTCTTT
NA	TRBV19	TRBJ2-2	NA	CASTRGSNTGELFF	TGTGCCAGTACCCGGGGGTCGAACACCGGGGAGCTGTTTTTT
TRBD2	TRBV19	TRBJ2-5	NA	CATSVSGGTETQYF	TGTGCCACCTCAGTAAGCGGGGGTACAGAGACCCAGTACTTC
NA	TRBV30	TRBJ2-7	NA	CAWSPRRGYPRYEQYF	TGTGCCTGGAGTCCCCGCAGAGGTTACCCAAGGTACGAGCAGTACTTC
NA	TRBV30	TRBJ1-1	NA	CAWISPGTTGTEAFF	TGTGCCTGGATTTCTCCTGGGACAACAGGCACTGAAGCTTTCTTT
TRBD2	TRBV7-9	TRBJ2-5	NA	CASSLGEGRTQYF	TGTGCCAGCAGCTTAGGGGAGGGAAGGACCCAGTACTTC
NA	TRBV28	TRBJ1-1	NA	CASSTPGSPSTEAFF	TGTGCCAGCAGCACCCCAGGGTCCCCGAGCACTGAAGCTTTCTTT
TRBD1	TRBV5-1	TRBJ1-1	NA	CASSRSGTVEAFF	TGCGCCAGCAGCCGCTCCGGGACAGTTGAAGCTTTCTTT